This passage covers 29 T cell receptor beta chains from one sample sequenced in a study of T cells in Graves' hyperthyroidism and ophthalmopathy. Amplification of TCR beta CDR3 regions was performed using RNA transcripts as template. TCR CDR3 underwent first-round RT-PCR with the HTBI primer set. Via MiXCR, TCRdb re-called the multiplex PCR reads, giving one row per CDR3 protein. The sample records approximately 320,000 distinct CDR3 sequences, approximately 15% being singletons. Sequenced material: blood. The source is a man aged 25-45 years with Graves' hyperthyroidism.

This clonotype was seen repeatedly, ten times or more. This chain uses TRBV3-1 with TRBJ1-1; 11 nucleotides line up with TRBD1. The CDR3 is 15 amino acids. With V trimmed by 5 bases and J by 5 bases, 7 bases remained unmatched. CDR1 and CDR2 from the germline V gene are LGHDT and YNNKEL (reference sequence). The CDR3 coding sequence is TGTGCCAGCAGCTTTGGGACAGGGGGAGGGACTGAAGCTTTCTTT. Translated, it gives CASSFGTGGGTEAFF.

This clonotype has only one observation. The rearrangement links TRBV11-3 to TRBJ2-3, with TRBD2 matching over 9 bases. The CDR3 totals 16 residues. Germline V gene sequence: CDR1 SGHNT, CDR2 YENEEA. With V trimmed by 1 base and J by 2 bases, 4 bases remained unmatched. The CDR3 spells CASSLATSGPTDTQYF. The DNA of the CDR3 is TGTGCCAGCAGCTTAGCGACTAGCGGCCCCACAGATACGCAGTATTTT.

Many counts were recorded for this clonotype. This chain uses TRBV5-1 with TRBJ2-3, with 7 bases that match TRBD2. V lost 3 bases, J lost 5 bases, and 9 bases stayed unmatched. This CDR3 region has 15 residues. Germline CDR1 SGHRS, CDR2 YFSETQ. The CDR3 sequence is CASSSSGSQQDTQYF. DNA of the CDR3: TGCGCCAGCAGCTCTAGCGGATCGCAACAAGATACGCAGTATTTT.

Ten or more counts support this clonotype. The chain employs TRBV20-1 and TRBJ1-2, with a weak D call TRBD1 (6 bases). The CDR3 consists of 13 residues. Germline CDR1 DFQATT, CDR2 SNEGSKA (reference sequence). Trimming removed 6 bases from V and 2 bases from J, with 13 bases in between. The CDR3 nucleotides read TGCAGTGCCCAAGGGGGGCCAAACTATGGCTACACCTTC. Encoded protein: CSAQGGPNYGYTF.

This clonotype showed up many times. The junction shows a germline mismatch at one end, possibly a read error. The chain carries TRBV11-3 and TRBJ2-1; TRBD2 is a possible D gene (5 bases). Germline V lookup: CDR1 SGHNT, CDR2 YENEEA. The CDR3 extends over 14 amino acids. The CDR3: CANSFREPYNEQFF. The CDR3 region has the DNA TGTGCCAACAGCTTTCGGGAACCATACAATGAGCAGTTCTTC.

This clonotype was seen many times. The chain recombines TRBV3-1 with TRBJ2-2; TRBD1 is a possible D gene (5 bases). The CDR3 runs to 17 residues. The V end lost 7 bases, the J end lost 2 bases, and 20 bases lay between the germline ends. CDR1 is LGHDT, CDR2 YNNKEL, per germline (reference sequence). The CDR3 nucleotides read TGTGCCAGCAACACCCCCAGGGTGGCAGGTAACACCGGGGAGCTGTTTTTT. It codes for CASNTPRVAGNTGELFF. Complete variable domain (other parts from reference TRBV3-1 and TRBJ2-2): DTAVSQTPKYLVTQMGNDKSIKCEQNLGHDTMYWYKQDSKKFLKIMFSYNNKELIINETVPNRFSPKSPDKAHLNLHINSLELGDSAVYFCASNTPRVAGNTGELFFGEGSRLTVL.

This clonotype was counted at least ten times. The chain recombines TRBV12-3 or TRBV12-4 with TRBJ1-2, with D unclear. The CDR3 spans 12 residues. The V end lost 1 base, the J end lost 8 bases, and 8 bases lay between the germline ends. CDR3 in DNA: TGTGCCAGCAGTTTAGAGGGTGAAGGCTACACCTTC. Translation gives CASSLEGEGYTF.

The sample holds a few counts of this clonotype. V is TRBV4-1 and J is TRBJ1-2; TRBD1 matches 9 bases. Trimming removed 4 bases from V and 10 bases from J; junction bases left unmatched: 10. There are 14 residues in the CDR3. Germline lookup yields CDR1 MGHRA and CDR2 YSYEKL. The CDR3 sequence: CASSPTGGALDYTF. In DNA form, the CDR3 reads TGCGCCAGCAGCCCTACAGGGGGCGCGTTGGACTACACCTTC.

The J gene is TRBJ2-3, the V gene TRBV3-1; D is uncertain. This CDR3 spans 16 amino acids. V gave up 3 bases and J gave up 1 base, with 14 bases separating them. Germline loops: CDR1 LGHDT, CDR2 YNNKEL (reference sequence). The CDR3 spells CASSHSRWYGTDTQYF. In DNA form, the CDR3 reads TGTGCCAGCAGCCATAGCAGGTGGTATGGCACAGATACGCAGTATTTT.

Ten or more counts support this clonotype. This chain connects TRBV28 to TRBJ2-3, with 11 bases matching TRBD2. CDR3 length equals 15 residues. V lost 5 bases to trimming and J lost 6 bases; unmatched junction nucleotides: 7. Per the germline V gene, CDR1 is MDHEN and CDR2 is SYDVKM. The DNA for the CDR3 is TGTGCCAGCAGTGCCATGACTAGCGGGATGGATACGCAGTATTTT. This translates into CASSAMTSGMDTQYF.

This chain joins TRBV20-1 and TRBJ2-1; D not resolved. From germline, CDR1 is DFQATT and CDR2 SNEGSKA (reference sequence). The V and J ends lost 3 bases and 6 bases respectively, with 12 bases between them. This CDR3 comprises 13 residues. The CDR3 is CSASHSWVNEQFF. As DNA, the CDR3 is TGCAGTGCTAGCCATAGTTGGGTCAATGAGCAGTTCTTC.

This clonotype was detected many times. The chain is built from TRBV2 and TRBJ1-2; 7 bases match TRBD1. In germline, CDR1 is SNHLY, CDR2 FYNNEI. This CDR3 has 15 residues. Trimming cost V 1 base and J 0 bases; bases outside gene matches: 2. The CDR3 here is CASSEGRGANYGYTF. CDR3 in DNA: TGTGCCAGCAGTGAAGGCAGGGGGGCTAACTATGGCTACACCTTC.

This clonotype was detected many times. The gene calls are TRBV28 and TRBJ2-7; TRBD2 matches at 9 bases. The CDR3 covers 14 residues. Germline CDR1 is MDHEN and CDR2 is SYDVKM. V dropped 2 bases and J dropped 2; count of bases not matched to a gene: 1. CDR3 sequence: CASSLLAGTYEQYF. The CDR3 region has the DNA TGTGCCAGCAGTTTACTAGCGGGGACCTACGAGCAGTACTTC. Filled out from reference TRBV28 and TRBJ2-7, the complete variable domain reads DVKVTQSSRYLVKRTGEKVFLECVQDMDHENMFWYRQDPGLGLRLIYFSYDVKMKEKGDIPEGYSVSREKKERFSLILESASTNQTSMYLCASSLLAGTYEQYFGPGTRLTVT.

Only a few counts were recorded for this clonotype. J is TRBJ1-5 and V is TRBV7-3; the D is unclear. The CDR3 runs to 15 residues. The germline V gene has CDR1 SGHTA and CDR2 FQGTGA. Between the trimmed V and J ends, which lost 6 bases and 4 bases, there was a span of 16 bases. CDR3 protein: CASSYTSRGNQPQHF. For the CDR3, the DNA is TGTGCCAGCAGTTACACCTCAAGAGGGAATCAGCCCCAGCATTTT.

This chain connects TRBV7-2 to TRBJ2-3; 7 nucleotides line up with TRBD2. The CDR3 has 15 residues. Trimming cost V 4 bases and J 2 bases; bases outside gene matches: 6. CDR1 is SGHTA, CDR2 FQGNSA, per germline. CDR3 bases: TGTGCCAGCAGCTACGGAAGCGGGAACACAGATACGCAGTATTTT. Residues: CASSYGSGNTDTQYF.

The chain is built from TRBV20-1 and TRBJ2-5, with 7 positions matching TRBD2. This CDR3 comprises 15 residues. The ends lost 0 bases at V and 4 bases at J; junction bases unmatched: 8. Germline assignment: CDR1 DFQATT and CDR2 SNEGSKA (reference sequence). The CDR3 protein is CSAREGGVLLETQYF. For the CDR3, the DNA is TGCAGTGCTAGAGAGGGGGGGGTGTTACTAGAGACCCAGTACTTC.

This clonotype was recorded a few times. This rearrangement joins TRBV30 to TRBJ1-5, with no clear D. Trimming took off 0 bases at V and 5 bases at J, with 5 bases between the two ends. The CDR3 has 12 amino acids. From germline, CDR1 is GTSNPN and CDR2 SVGIG (reference sequence). CDR3 nucleotides: TGTGCCTGGAGTGTACTGCATCAGCCCCAGCATTTT. Translating it yields CAWSVLHQPQHF.

The rearrangement joins TRBV27 to TRBJ2-5; 7 nucleotides line up with TRBD2. The CDR3 contains 14 residues. Germline values: CDR1 MNHEY, CDR2 SMNVEV (reference sequence). The V and J ends lost 2 bases and 7 bases, in that order; junction bases with no gene match: 7. CDR3 DNA sequence: TGTGCCAGCAGTTTAAGGCGGGAGTCGGCGACCCAGTACTTC. As protein: CASSLRRESATQYF.

The chain combines TRBV20-1 with TRBJ1-3; perhaps TRBD1 as D (5 bases). CDR3 length equals 15 residues. Germline V gives CDR1 DFQATT, CDR2 SNEGSKA (reference sequence). Between the trimmed V and J ends, which lost 1 base and 2 bases, there was a span of 12 bases. The CDR3 coding sequence is TGCAGTGCTAGAGCCCAGGGTGATGCTGGAAACACCATATATTTT. This encodes CSARAQGDAGNTIYF.

Of note for this clonotype: A clone one base away is much larger, so this may be a read error. This chain connects TRBV12-3 or TRBV12-4 to TRBJ2-7; 10 nucleotides line up with TRBD1. The CDR3 has 14 amino acids. In nucleotides, the CDR3 is TGTGCCAGCAGTACCGGGACAGGGGTCTACGAGCAGTGCTTC. Translating gives CASSTGTGVYEQCF.

The chain uses TRBV6-2 or TRBV6-3 and TRBJ1-2; D unresolved. This CDR3 is built from 12 residues. Trimming removed 4 bases at V and 6 bases at J, with 9 bases between. Germline V CDR1 and CDR2: MNHEY, SVGEGT. The CDR3 sequence is CASSSRTDGYTF. The CDR3 DNA reads TGTGCCAGCAGTTCTCGGACGGATGGCTACACCTTC.

This clonotype was counted a few times. The chain uses TRBV2 and TRBJ2-2; 11 positions agree with TRBD2. V trimming: 4 bases; J trimming: 4 bases; junction bases outside the gene matches: 2. In germline, CDR1 is SNHLY, CDR2 FYNNEI. The CDR3 sequence is 15 residues long. The DNA for the CDR3 is TGTGCCAGCAGTGGGACTAGCGGGCCCACCGGGGAGCTGTTTTTT. Its protein is CASSGTSGPTGELFF.

This clonotype was seen repeatedly, ten times or more. This chain joins TRBV2 and TRBJ1-2; D remains ambiguous. Trimming left V 8 bases short and J 5 bases short, with 12 bases between. The CDR3 contains 12 residues. The germline V gene encodes CDR1 SNHLY and CDR2 FYNNEI. The DNA for the CDR3 is TGTGCCAGCCGGGATTTTCAATATGGCTACACCTTC. It is translated as CASRDFQYGYTF.

This clonotype has a handful of counts. V usage is TRBV6-5 and J usage is TRBJ1-5, with TRBD1 matching 8 bases. Germline trimming cut 2 bases from V and 3 bases from J; bases unmatched to any gene: 6. Germline V lookup: CDR1 MNHEY, CDR2 SVGAGI. The CDR3 covers 16 residues. The CDR3 sequence: CASSYTRTGINQPQHF. CDR3 coding DNA: TGTGCCAGCAGTTACACCCGGACAGGGATCAATCAGCCCCAGCATTTT.

This clonotype was picked up many times. The J gene is TRBJ2-7, the V gene TRBV2; D gene unclear. The CDR3 covers 15 residues. Germline loops: CDR1 SNHLY, CDR2 FYNNEI. V dropped 7 bases and J dropped 0 bases, with 16 bases sitting between them. Written as DNA, the CDR3 is TGTGCCAGCACGCCTGGTAGGGAAAGCTCCTACGAGCAGTACTTC. Its protein product is CASTPGRESSYEQYF.

The gene calls are TRBV18 and TRBJ1-5; D is unclear. The CDR3 runs to 16 residues. The V and J ends lost 4 bases and 5 bases respectively, with 18 bases between them. The germline gives CDR1 KGHSH, CDR2 LQKENI. The CDR3 protein is CASSLSAGVQDQPQHF. DNA of the CDR3: TGTGCCAGCTCACTGAGTGCAGGAGTCCAGGATCAGCCCCAGCATTTT.

This clonotype was picked up many times. The chain uses TRBV28 and TRBJ2-3, with TRBD2 matching over 9 bases. This CDR3 comprises 14 residues. Germline V gives CDR1 MDHEN, CDR2 SYDVKM. V was pared by 7 bases and J by 1 base, with 3 bases of the junction left unmatched. The CDR3 DNA sequence: TGTGCCAGCACGGCTAGCGGGGGCACAGATACGCAGTATTTT. Protein sequence: CASTASGGTDTQYF.

The chain employs TRBV4-2 and TRBJ2-3; 9 bases are a match to TRBD2. From germline, CDR1 is LGHNA and CDR2 YNFKEQ. V shed 0 bases, J shed 3 bases, and the junction held 7 bases outside the gene matches. The CDR3 consists of 17 residues. CDR3 DNA sequence: TGTGCCAGCAGCCAAGAAGTCACTAGCGGGCAGACAGATACGCAGTATTTT. It translates to CASSQEVTSGQTDTQYF.

This clonotype was observed at least ten times. The gene calls are TRBV30 and TRBJ2-7; D is unresolved. CDR1 and CDR2 (germline): GTSNPN, SVGIG (reference sequence). V was pared by 0 bases and J by 6 bases, with 12 bases between. The CDR3 runs 13 residues. This CDR3 is CAWSVRKDSEQYF. The CDR3 DNA is TGTGCCTGGAGTGTACGTAAGGATTCCGAGCAGTACTTC.